This T cell receptor (beta chain) was obtained from a study of lymphopenia after photon versus proton radiotherapy. Findings and limits, study-wide: Survival link was tested only in deceased patients; proton benefit remains a possibility. Relative stability marked proton patients; photon patients lost diversity and naive cells.

This table comes from immunoSEQ multiplex PCR, and its TCRdb copy is limited to in-frame clones, with some not included. This repertoire shows 50,000 to 70,000 clones, about 85% found once; its top ten account for around 13%. This CDR3 has 15 amino acids. The V gene end was trimmed by 2 bases and the J gene end by 6 bases; junction bases not matched to a gene: 7. Per germline, CDR1 SGHRS and CDR2 YFSETQ. Turning to this clone: Its cognate antigen is unknown.

The rearrangement links TRBV5-1 to TRBJ2-7; 11 positions agree with TRBD1. The input for sequencing was peripheral blood, taken from a patient treated with proton-based radiotherapy. The clonotype originates from a man older than 75 with esophageal cancer. This CDR3 reads CASSLRTGGEGEQYF. The CDR3 region has the DNA TGCGCCAGCAGCTTAAGGACAGGGGGCGAAGGCGAGCAGTACTTC.